The next 24 T cell receptor beta chains were all read from a single sample in a study of monozygotic twins with cystic fibrosis. Method: immunoSEQ multiplex PCR; TCRdb's copy keeps in-frame clones and lacks some. The sample yields under 20,000 clones, approximately 97% seen once. The source material was blood. The source of these receptors is a young woman with cystic fibrosis.

V gene TRBV10-2 combines with J gene TRBJ1-1; no firm D call. Germline CDR1 reads WSHSY; CDR2 reads SAAADI. V dropped 0 bases and J dropped 0 bases, with 20 bases sitting between them. The CDR3 covers 19 residues. The CDR3 nucleotides read TGCGCCAGCAGTGAGTCGCGAGGCAGGCTAGATCCTCTGAACACTGAAGCTTTCTTT. Residues: CASSESRGRLDPLNTEAFF.

The chain combines TRBV10-3 with TRBJ1-1; no firm D call. The CDR3 runs to 12 residues. From germline, CDR1 is ENHRY and CDR2 SYGVKD. V dropped 10 bases and J dropped 4 bases, with 13 bases sitting between them. CDR3 residues: CATLNPGTEAFF. The CDR3 DNA is TGTGCCACCCTAAATCCCGGCACTGAAGCTTTCTTT.

The CDR3: CASSLVVRLETQYF. The CDR3 coding sequence is TGCGCCAGCAGCTTGGTAGTCCGGCTGGAGACCCAGTACTTC. V usage is TRBV5-1 and J usage is TRBJ2-5, with unresolved D. The CDR3 is 14 amino acids. Germline values: CDR1 SGHRS, CDR2 YFSETQ. Trimming took 0 bases from V and 5 from J, leaving 11 bases between them.

The genes are TRBV19 and TRBJ1-2; D perhaps matches TRBD1 (6 bases). V dropped 4 bases and J dropped 0 bases, with 12 bases sitting between them. The CDR3 totals 15 residues. CDR1 is LNHDA, CDR2 SQIVND, per germline (reference sequence). CDR3 in DNA: TGTGCCAGTAGTAGGGGGCAGACTTCTAACTATGGCTACACCTTC. This translates into CASSRGQTSNYGYTF. The full variable domain, completed using reference TRBV19 and TRBJ1-2, is DGGITQSPKYLFRKEGQNVTLSCEQNLNHDAMYWYRQDPGQGLRLIYYSQIVNDFQKGDIAEGYSVSREKKESFPLTVTSAQKNPTAFYLCASSRGQTSNYGYTFGSGTRLTVV.

The chain couples TRBV2 to TRBJ2-7; D is undetermined. Germline CDR1 reads SNHLY; CDR2 reads FYNNEI. V lost 5 bases to trimming and J lost 3 bases, with 8 bases between them. The CDR3 runs to 12 residues. The CDR3 nucleotides read TGTGCCAGCAGTCCTCCGTTCTACGAGCAGTACTTC. Protein product: CASSPPFYEQYF.

The gene calls are TRBV10-3 and TRBJ2-3; the D is unclear. Germline lookup yields CDR1 ENHRY and CDR2 SYGVKD. The CDR3 is made up of 11 amino acids. Deletions cut 10 bases from V and 3 bases from J, with 8 bases between. The CDR3 is CATLRTDTQYF. The DNA for the CDR3 is TGTGCCACCTTAAGGACAGATACGCAGTATTTT.

This chain joins TRBV29-1 and TRBJ1-4; D not certain. The V end was cut by 4 bases, the J end by 7 bases, with 16 bases between. Germline CDR1 SQVTM, CDR2 ANQGSEA. The CDR3 has 14 amino acids. The CDR3 spells CSVGADGYGEKLFF. For the CDR3, the DNA is TGCAGCGTTGGGGCGGACGGGTATGGTGAAAAACTGTTTTTT.

The chain joins TRBV6-5 to TRBJ2-3, with TRBD2 matching 7 bases. CDR1 is MNHEY, CDR2 SVGAGI, per germline. Losses at the gene ends were 2 bases for V and 6 bases for J; bases not matched to a gene: 8. This CDR3 is 15 amino acids long. CDR3 residues: CASSYGLAAGDTQYF. In nucleotides, the CDR3 is TGTGCCAGCAGTTACGGCCTAGCGGCCGGGGATACGCAGTATTTT.

The chain links TRBV5-1 to TRBJ2-2; 10 bases map to TRBD1. The trim removed 0 bases at V and 5 bases at J, leaving 4 bases unmatched. CDR1 is SGHRS, CDR2 YFSETQ, per germline. The length of the CDR3 is 16 residues. In DNA form, the CDR3 reads TGCGCCAGCAGCTTGGTACCGGGACAGGGGACCGGGGAGCTGTTTTTT. It encodes CASSLVPGQGTGELFF. Full variable domain (outside the CDR3, taken from reference TRBV5-1 and TRBJ2-2): KAGVTQTPRYLIKTRGQQVTLSCSPISGHRSVSWYQQTPGQGLQFLFEYFSETQRNKGNFPGRFSGRQFSNSRSEMNVSTLELGDSALYLCASSLVPGQGTGELFFGEGSRLTVL.

The genes are TRBV19 and TRBJ1-5; possibly TRBD1 for D (6 bases). Germline loops: CDR1 LNHDA, CDR2 SQIVND (reference sequence). The CDR3 spans 15 residues. V was pared by 6 bases and J by 4 bases, with 16 bases between. The CDR3 is CASRQQGGWNQPQHF. The CDR3 DNA follows: TGTGCCAGTAGACAACAGGGTGGATGGAATCAGCCCCAGCATTTT.

The chain employs TRBV7-8 and TRBJ1-1; 7 nucleotides align to TRBD1. V shed 4 bases and J 7 bases; nucleotides not matched to a gene: 6. The CDR3 runs 13 residues. Germline lookup yields CDR1 SGHVS and CDR2 FQNEAQ. CDR3 DNA sequence: TGTGCCAGCAGCTCCTCGAGGGACAGTGAAGCTTTCTTT. Protein: CASSSSRDSEAFF.

This chain joins TRBV2 and TRBJ2-2, with D hard to call. With 6 bases removed from V and 2 bases from J, the gap between germline ends came to 7 bases. CDR1 is SNHLY and CDR2 is FYNNEI in the germline V gene. The CDR3 is 13 residues long. CDR3 DNA: TGTGCCAGCAGCGCTTCCAACACCGGGGAGCTGTTTTTT. It specifies CASSASNTGELFF.

The chain has TRBV5-1 and TRBJ1-2, with D maybe TRBD1 (6 bases). Germline-derived CDR1 and CDR2 are SGHRS and YFSETQ. The V gene lost 4 bases and the J gene lost 2 bases, with 12 bases spanning the gap. The length of the CDR3 is 14 residues. CDR3 residues: CASSPATGNYGYTF. The CDR3 nucleotides are TGCGCCAGCAGCCCTGCTACAGGGAACTATGGCTACACCTTC.

The J gene is TRBJ1-4, the V gene TRBV9, with TRBD1 identical over 8 bases. Germline loops: CDR1 SGDLS, CDR2 YYNGEE. This CDR3 has 16 amino acids. After removal of 0 bases from V and 8 bases from J, the junction contained 9 bases not matched to a gene. This chain's CDR3 is CASSVDGGQGQEKLFF. The CDR3 DNA follows: TGTGCCAGCAGCGTAGATGGAGGACAGGGTCAAGAAAAACTGTTTTTT.

The J gene is TRBJ1-1, the V gene TRBV5-4; D ambiguous. V lost 3 bases to trimming and J lost 1 base, with 13 bases between them. The CDR3 loop spans 15 amino acids. Germline V gives CDR1 SGHNT, CDR2 YYREEE (reference sequence). The CDR3 reads CASSSATVPNTEAFF. The CDR3 nucleotides read TGTGCCAGCAGCTCAGCCACGGTACCGAACACTGAAGCTTTCTTT.

The chain couples TRBV6-1 to TRBJ1-1; D unclear. The CDR3 length is 13 residues. With 1 base removed from V and 3 bases from J, the gap between germline ends came to 6 bases. Germline values: CDR1 MNHNS, CDR2 SASEGT. CDR3 loop: CASSEGSYTEAFF. In DNA form, the CDR3 reads TGTGCCAGCAGTGAAGGGAGCTACACTGAAGCTTTCTTT.

In this sample, this clone turned up once. This sequence joins TRBV9 and TRBJ1-5; unclear D gene. CDR3 length: 14 residues. Germline V gene lookup returns CDR1 SGDLS and CDR2 YYNGEE. The V gene lost 0 bases and the J gene lost 0 bases, with 4 bases spanning the gap. The CDR3 sequence: CASSVDGSNQPQHF. CDR3 in DNA: TGTGCCAGCAGCGTAGACGGTAGCAATCAGCCCCAGCATTTT. The full variable domain, completed using reference TRBV9 and TRBJ1-5, is DSGVTQTPKHLITATGQRVTLRCSPRSGDLSVYWYQQSLDQGLQFLIQYYNGEERAKGNILERFSAQQFPDLHSELNLSSLELGDSALYFCASSVDGSNQPQHFGDGTRLSIL.

This chain connects TRBV5-1 to TRBJ2-2; D not resolved. The V gene's germline CDR1 is SGHRS and CDR2 YFSETQ. The length of the CDR3 is 13 residues. V was pared by 5 bases and J by 1 base, with 6 bases between. CDR3 sequence: CASRDGNTGELFF. The CDR3 nucleotides are TGCGCCAGCAGGGACGGGAACACCGGGGAGCTGTTTTTT.

This chain joins TRBV10-3 and TRBJ2-7, with D unclear. This CDR3 has 12 residues. V gave up 10 bases and J gave up 1 base, with 11 bases separating them. CDR1 ENHRY and CDR2 SYGVKD come from the germline V gene. As DNA, the CDR3 is TGTGCCACCTCCGCAACTTCCTACGAGCAGTACTTC. Its protein is CATSATSYEQYF.

In its sample, this clone was seen once. This chain uses TRBV4-3 with TRBJ1-6; D not resolved. In germline, CDR1 is LGHNA, CDR2 YSLEER. The CDR3 is made up of 16 amino acids. V gave up 0 bases and J gave up 8 bases, with 14 bases separating them. This CDR3 reads CASSQEWVGFYSPLHF. As DNA, the CDR3 is TGCGCCAGCAGCCAAGAGTGGGTAGGGTTTTATTCACCCCTCCACTTT.

Only one count was recorded for this clone. This sequence joins TRBV5-1 and TRBJ1-2; D is possibly TRBD1 (5 bases). V was clipped by 0 bases and J by 8 bases, with 17 bases between them. Germline V gene data show CDR1 as SGHRS and CDR2 as YFSETQ. The CDR3 spans 15 residues. In DNA form, the CDR3 reads TGCGCCAGCAGCTTGGCCAAAGGGGCCCGCACGGGCTACACCTTC. Translated, it gives CASSLAKGARTGYTF.

J is TRBJ1-1 and V is TRBV19; TRBD1 aligns across 7 bases. CDR1 and CDR2 from the germline V gene are LNHDA and SQIVND (reference sequence). With 8 bases clipped from V and 4 bases from J, the junction kept 7 bases outside the gene matches. CDR3 length equals 13 residues. CDR3 coding DNA: TGTGCCAGTCGGGCAGGGGGAGGCACTGAAGCTTTCTTT. It is translated as CASRAGGGTEAFF. The entire variable domain, with the rest obtained from reference TRBV19 and TRBJ1-1, is as follows: DGGITQSPKYLFRKEGQNVTLSCEQNLNHDAMYWYRQDPGQGLRLIYYSQIVNDFQKGDIAEGYSVSREKKESFPLTVTSAQKNPTAFYLCASRAGGGTEAFFGQGTRLTVV.

This sequence joins TRBV6-5 and TRBJ2-1, with a possible D match to TRBD2 (5 bases). Trimming stripped 2 bases from V and 7 bases from J, with 15 bases between. The CDR3 totals 15 residues. The V gene's germline CDR1 is MNHEY and CDR2 SVGAGI. The CDR3 sequence is CASSYLSSVLNEQFF. CDR3 bases: TGTGCCAGCAGTTACCTCAGTAGCGTCCTGAATGAGCAGTTCTTC.

This sequence joins TRBV30 and TRBJ1-5; a possible D gene is TRBD1 (5 bases). Germline V CDR1 and CDR2: GTSNPN, SVGIG (reference sequence). Trimming removed 6 bases from V and 9 bases from J, with 15 bases in between. The CDR3 covers 12 residues. The CDR3 loop is CACREGSGPQHF. The CDR3 DNA reads as TGTGCCTGCCGGGAGGGGTCAGGGCCCCAGCATTTT.